This is a list of T cell receptor beta chains from one sample in a study of PD-1 blockade in classical Hodgkin lymphoma. Only in-frame clones appear in the TCRdb table, and some are missing; sequencing was by immunoSEQ multiplex PCR. Found here are around 20,000 clones, over 65% of them singletons; the top ten hold approximately 25%. Sequences were derived from peripheral blood mononuclear cells (PBMCs), sampled before the second cycle of nivolumab. These receptors came from a human donor with classical Hodgkin lymphoma. CDR3s include the opening cysteine and the closing phenylalanine or tryptophan. Each record gives: D gene, J gene, clone size, V gene, CDR3 DNA, CDR3 protein. A D gene is named only where the DNA matches it firmly. Size is stated for part of the rows, as once, few or many counts, or as a class when the clone is expanded.

D: -
J: TRBJ2-2
size: -
V: TRBV7-2
DNA: TGTGCCAGCAGCCCCACCGGGGAGCTGTTTTTT
CDR3: CASSPTGELFF

D: TRBD2
J: TRBJ2-7
size: medium-sized
V: TRBV27
DNA: TGTGCCAGCAGAAGCGGGGGAGTCGTCGAGCAGTACTTC
CDR3: CASRSGGVVEQYF

D: TRBD2
J: TRBJ2-7
size: -
V: TRBV23-1
DNA: TGCGCCAGCAGCCAAGATACCCCCACTAGCGGGAGCGGCGAGCAGTACTTC
CDR3: CASSQDTPTSGSGEQYF

D: TRBD1
J: TRBJ2-7
size: few
V: TRBV29-1
DNA: TGCAGCGTGGGACAGGGGGCGCCTGAGCAGTACTTC
CDR3: CSVGQGAPEQYF

D: -
J: TRBJ2-5
size: -
V: TRBV30
DNA: TGTGCCTGGAATCAGGGACAAGAGACCCAGTACTTC
CDR3: CAWNQGQETQYF

D: -
J: TRBJ2-3
size: -
V: TRBV14
DNA: TGTGCCAGCAGCCAAGTGGGCGGAAGCACAGATACGCAGTATTTT
CDR3: CASSQVGGSTDTQYF

D: TRBD1
J: TRBJ2-2
size: -
V: TRBV5-1
DNA: TGCGCCAGCAGCTTGGGGACAGGGGGTAACATCGGGGAGCTGTTTTTT
CDR3: CASSLGTGGNIGELFF

D: -
J: TRBJ1-3
size: -
V: TRBV30
DNA: TGTGCCTGGAAAACGACCGAGTACACCATATATTTT
CDR3: CAWKTTEYTIYF

D: TRBD2
J: TRBJ2-7
size: few
V: TRBV5-1
DNA: TGCGCCAGCAGCCGGTTCCGGACTAGCGGGAGATACGAGCAGTACTTC
CDR3: CASSRFRTSGRYEQYF

D: -
J: TRBJ1-5
size: -
V: TRBV27
DNA: TGTGCCAGCACGCCAACCGCCCAGCATTTT
CDR3: CASTPTAQHF

D: TRBD1
J: TRBJ2-7
size: -
V: TRBV2
DNA: TGTGCCAGCACTAGGGACAGGGACTACGAGCAGTACTTC
CDR3: CASTRDRDYEQYF

D: TRBD2
J: TRBJ2-1
size: -
V: TRBV6-1
DNA: TGTGCCAACCAACTAGCGGGAGGGAACAATGAGCAGTTCTTC
CDR3: CANQLAGGNNEQFF

D: TRBD2
J: TRBJ2-1
size: -
V: TRBV15
DNA: TGTGCCACCAGCAGAGCCCGGACTAGCGGGTACAATGAGCAGTTCTTC
CDR3: CATSRARTSGYNEQFF

D: TRBD1
J: TRBJ2-6
size: -
V: TRBV18
DNA: TGTGCCAGCCTACAGGGGAGCTCTGGGGCCAACGTCCTGACTTTC
CDR3: CASLQGSSGANVLTF

D: -
J: TRBJ2-1
size: -
V: TRBV6-6
DNA: TGTGCCAGCAGTCTTTGGGCCATGAATGAGCAGTTCTTC
CDR3: CASSLWAMNEQFF

D: TRBD1
J: TRBJ2-2
size: -
V: TRBV18
DNA: TGTGCCAGCTCCGAACAGGGGACGAACACCGGGGAGCTGTTTTTT
CDR3: CASSEQGTNTGELFF

D: -
J: TRBJ2-5
size: -
V: TRBV9
DNA: TGTGCCAGCAGCGTATCGCCAGGGCCCCTCCAAGAGACCCAGTACTTC
CDR3: CASSVSPGPLQETQYF

D: -
J: TRBJ1-5
size: -
V: TRBV7-6
DNA: TGTGCCAGCAGCTTAGAGGGGCTTAGCAATCAGCCCCAGCATTTT
CDR3: CASSLEGLSNQPQHF

D: TRBD2
J: TRBJ2-7
size: once
V: TRBV10-2
DNA: TGCGCCAGCAGGACTAGCGGGATTACCTACGAGCAGTACTTC
CDR3: CASRTSGITYEQYF

D: -
J: TRBJ2-1
size: few
V: TRBV7-8
DNA: TGTGCCAGCAGCTTAGTCGGCAGCGAGAGATACAATGAGCAGTTCTTC
CDR3: CASSLVGSERYNEQFF

D: TRBD2
J: TRBJ2-1
size: -
V: TRBV5-1
DNA: TGCGCCAGCAGCTACGAGGGGACTAGCGGGAGTGCTGAGCAGTTCTTC
CDR3: CASSYEGTSGSAEQFF

D: -
J: TRBJ1-5
size: -
V: TRBV5-5
DNA: TGTGCCAGCACCCCGGGACACCGACTCAATCAGCCCCAGCATTTT
CDR3: CASTPGHRLNQPQHF

D: TRBD1
J: TRBJ2-1
size: -
V: TRBV10-2
DNA: TGCGCCAGCAGCTCACAGGGGCCAACATATGAGCAGTTCTTC
CDR3: CASSSQGPTYEQFF

D: TRBD1
J: TRBJ2-1
size: once
V: TRBV30
DNA: TGTGCCCGGGACAGTACCTACAATGAGCAGTTCTTC
CDR3: CARDSTYNEQFF

D: -
J: TRBJ1-2
size: -
V: TRBV19
DNA: TGTGCCAGTAGTATAGGGAGGCAGGGGCTACTCGCCTATGGCTACACCTTC
CDR3: CASSIGRQGLLAYGYTF

D: TRBD2
J: TRBJ2-3
size: few
V: TRBV4-1
DNA: TGCGCCAGCAGCCAAACCTGGACTAGTTATACGCAGTATTTT
CDR3: CASSQTWTSYTQYF

D: -
J: TRBJ1-1
size: -
V: TRBV5-1
DNA: TGCGCCAGCAGCTACGGGGTTGAAGCTTTCTTT
CDR3: CASSYGVEAFF

D: TRBD2
J: TRBJ2-4
size: -
V: TRBV5-1
DNA: TGCGCCAGCAGCTCTAACCCGGGACTAGCGGGTGGATACAAAAACATTCAGTACTTC
CDR3: CASSSNPGLAGGYKNIQYF

D: -
J: TRBJ2-2
size: -
V: TRBV4-2
DNA: TGTGCCAGCAGCCTCCTTAAGATTACTAGCACCGGGGAGCTGTTTTTT
CDR3: CASSLLKITSTGELFF

D: -
J: TRBJ2-3
size: -
V: TRBV10-3
DNA: TGTGCCATCAGTGAGGGCTTTTGGAGAGATACGCAGTATTTT
CDR3: CAISEGFWRDTQYF

D: -
J: TRBJ2-2
size: medium-sized
V: TRBV27
DNA: TGTGCCAGCTCTCGGACTGCGAACACCGGGGAGCTGTTTTTT
CDR3: CASSRTANTGELFF

D: -
J: TRBJ1-2
size: -
V: TRBV6-1
DNA: TGTGCCAGCAGTGAAGAAGGGACTCCCCGCTACACCTTC
CDR3: CASSEEGTPRYTF

D: -
J: TRBJ1-3
size: once
V: TRBV6-5
DNA: TGTGCCAGCAGCCACTCGGGAAACACCATATATTTT
CDR3: CASSHSGNTIYF

D: TRBD2
J: TRBJ2-1
size: -
V: TRBV10-3
DNA: TGTGCCATCAGTGAGTCGGGGGATAGCGGGAGTGCTGACTACAATGAGCAGTTCTTC
CDR3: CAISESGDSGSADYNEQFF

D: TRBD1
J: TRBJ2-3
size: -
V: TRBV28
DNA: TGTGCCAGCAGGGTCTTCGGGACAGGGCGTTATACGCAGTATTTT
CDR3: CASRVFGTGRYTQYF

D: -
J: TRBJ2-1
size: -
V: TRBV21-1
DNA: TGTGCCAGCAGCTCCCCCGGGACTAGAGTCGGTGAGCAGTTCTTC
CDR3: CASSSPGTRVGEQFF

D: -
J: TRBJ2-2
size: -
V: TRBV7-9
DNA: TGTGCCAGCAGCGAAACCGGGGAGCTGTTTTTT
CDR3: CASSETGELFF

D: TRBD1
J: TRBJ2-1
size: -
V: TRBV7-7
DNA: TGTGCTAGCAGCTTGAGGAGGACAGGGCAGGGCAATGAGCAGTTCTTC
CDR3: CASSLRRTGQGNEQFF

D: -
J: TRBJ2-2
size: few
V: TRBV6-5
DNA: TGTGCCAGCAGTTACGTCGTGACGGCGAACACCGGGGAGCTGTTTTTT
CDR3: CASSYVVTANTGELFF

D: -
J: TRBJ2-5
size: -
V: TRBV5-5
DNA: TGTGCCAGCAGCTTTAGCGGAGGGGGGGAGACCCAGTACTTC
CDR3: CASSFSGGGETQYF

D: -
J: TRBJ2-7
size: -
V: TRBV5-5
DNA: TGTGCCAGCAGCTCGACAAATACCTACGAGCAGTACTTC
CDR3: CASSSTNTYEQYF

D: TRBD1
J: TRBJ1-1
size: -
V: TRBV6-5
DNA: TGTGCCAGCAGCCGCAGACAGGGTACCTATGAAGCTTTCTTT
CDR3: CASSRRQGTYEAFF